This TCR beta chain comes out of a study of cytomegalovirus exposure and HLA in healthy donors (TCRdb year 2017). Describing the broader study: An earlier analysis of under 600 of the donors reported 250 to 300 Gb of sequence data and more than 90 million unique TCR beta sequences from roughly 200 million T cells. In the later analysis, no new phenotypic data were used to find candidate immune exposures; instead, reliance was placed on TCR beta sequences and their occurrence across donors. A separate validation cohort of more than 100 different subjects was used in addition to the roughly 620-subject first cohort. In an earlier analysis of a few hundred of the donors, high-throughput TCR beta sequencing was used to judge whether each TCR beta V gene segment behaved as functional or pseudogenic. All discovery cohort repertoires had been generated on a single sequencing platform. On average, roughly 250,000 unique TCR beta nucleotide sequences were sequenced per donor among a few hundred genotyped donors of the cohort, with around 19% of those sequences being non-productive. The number of typed donors differed by locus: roughly 629-640 for A, B, C, DRB1 and DQB1; 522 for DQA1; 606 for DPA1; and 400 to 480 for DPB1. Four or five DR-DQ haplotypes were handled as single units for association and clustering because linkage in the cohort was strong. Of the approximately 400 genotyped donors, over 80% were placed in the genetic ancestry cluster associated with self-reported Caucasian donors. The study profiled the T cell repertoires of more than 500 subjects by immunosequencing and related them to cytomegalovirus serostatus. The study aimed to test whether signatures of past pathogen exposure could be identified by cataloging public T cell receptors. HLA typing included class I and class II loci at four-digit resolution. Donor age, sex, ethnicity and CMV serostatus were collected together with the repertoire data. To study patterns of TCR occurrence, a later analysis re-analyzed previously published TCR beta repertoires from several hundred donors and added high-resolution HLA genotyping. An early release covering about 600 HLA-typed donors comprised 250 to 350 gigabases of sequencing data and 85 million or so unique TCR sequences. A later genetic analysis took genome-wide SNP genotypes for about three fifths of the roughly 670 donors and used that subset as a discovery cohort. The study combined high-throughput TCR immunosequencing, statistical association of individual TCRs with disease status, and machine learning to predict cytomegalovirus infection status.

The cohort consisted of fewer than 700 healthy bone marrow donors. All cohort members were sampled while nominally healthy, although unrecorded immune exposures were likely present. The donor was CMV seropositive and belonged to the group of about 290 seropositive cohort members. A peripheral blood sample was provided by each donor, and peripheral blood mononuclear cells were used for TCR beta sequencing. The Qiagen DNeasy Blood Extraction Kit was used to extract genomic DNA from the blood cell samples. Results and caveats for the whole study, not just this receptor: Some IMGT-functional V segments, including TRBV6-2 and TRBV6-3, could not be distinguished by the 87-base-pair reads and were therefore excluded. In a later analysis, about 17,000 TCR beta sequences were associated with specific HLA alleles at a false discovery rate of 0.05. HLA typing was unavailable for some donors at each locus, so association tests used only the typed subset. Strong co-occurrence of HLA alleles, especially DR and DQ, made assigning TCR associations to individual alleles difficult. Only TCR beta chains were sequenced in this cohort, and the absence of alpha or paired-chain data limited detectable features. In a later analysis, TCR association rates were found to vary across HLA loci, with the most associated TCRs seen for DRB1 alleles and the fewest for HLA-C alleles. Most CMV-associated TCR beta chains appeared to be HLA-restricted in a later analysis, and the HLA associations seemed to be driven largely by CMV exposure. Correlated functional status among segregating V segments might reflect linkage disequilibrium, but an unknown experimental factor could not be ruled out. CMV serostatus was the only immune exposure information available for the cohort. According to a later genetic analysis, donors in an Asian-associated ancestry cluster had fewer N-insertions in productive TCRs than the roughly 700-donor mean. In vitro tests confirmed that a few of the cytomegalovirus-associated TCR beta chains recognize cytomegalovirus antigens. V-gene and J-gene trimming of TCR beta chains was associated with a missense DCLRE1C variant in a later genetic analysis, and the association was replicated in an independent cohort. Sequencing depth was assumed to be roughly uniform across donors in the presence/absence analyses, though that assumption may not hold. The sequencing pipeline was judged likely to have produced a cluster of highly shared sequence variants as a technical artifact. In the study, 150 to 200 TCR beta chains were listed as associated with cytomegalovirus. It was suggested by the authors that the approach could potentially be generalized to other disease states and immunological phenotypes. A later analysis reported that several top co-occurrence clusters appeared linked to parvovirus B19, influenza, CMV and Epstein-Barr virus. While some public TCRs were present in many individuals, most TCR sequences turned up only very rarely across donors. Compared with equally common non-associated chains, HLA-associated TCR beta chains in a later analysis were more clonally expanded and had lower generation probabilities. The classifier was reported to diagnose cytomegalovirus status with high specificity and sensitivity in both the original and validation cohorts. A further reported finding was that TCR beta sequences accurately predicted the HLA-A and HLA-B alleles for most subjects in the first cohort. In an earlier analysis of approximately 590 of the donors, most TCR beta V segments appeared in productive rearrangements about 90% or about 30% of the time, broadly matching IMGT annotations. Because counts were too low, seventeen rarely observed V segments, including chromosome 9 orphons, were left out of the earlier analysis of 587 of the donors.

The V end gives up 1 base and the J end 0 bases, leaving 0 bases in the junction not matched to a gene. CDR1 and CDR2, per the germline V gene, are SGHVS and FNYEAQ. The CDR3 runs 16 residues from the cysteine to the phenylalanine. Of all the DNA, just the CDR3 is kept, 48 bases in frame from base 1. Libraries were built with the immunoSEQ multiplex PCR assay. For the multiplex PCR, a mixture combining 60 forward primers for TCR Vbeta segments and 13 reverse primers for TCR Jbeta segments was used. The CDR3 region of rearranged TCR beta genes was amplified from genomic DNA with a multiplex PCR assay. On the Illumina HiSeq System, the amplified TCR beta libraries were sequenced as 87-base-pair reads. As for how the authors treated the data: A later analysis tallied 75 million to 95 million unique TCR beta chains across the roughly 610 repertoires, and about 12 million of those chains were shared by two or more donors. Raw reads were error-corrected and collapsed into unique sequences by a nearest-neighbor algorithm in which closely related sequences were merged to remove PCR and sequencing errors. CDR3 sequences were aligned to IMGT reference sequences to assign V, D and J gene segments. Each retained sequence needed at least a six-nucleotide match to both a V gene segment and a J gene segment. Rearrangements were classified as productive when the CDR3 lacked stop codons and remained in frame with V and J, and all other rearrangements were classified as non-productive. Following IMGT convention, CDR3 was defined as the stretch from the second conserved V-encoded cysteine up to the conserved J-encoded phenylalanine. In an earlier analysis of around 600 of the donors, sequences lacking an unambiguous match to a single V gene segment were excluded. An earlier analysis of 550 to 650 of the donors classified V segments as functional when productive rearrangements were above 56.7% and as segregating when the standard deviation between donors was above 5%. A statistical classification framework was built to diagnose cytomegalovirus status from the catalog of TCR beta chain sequences. In a later analysis, TCR nucleotide sequences were compared against IMGT/GENE-DB human TR gene sequences so that V and J genes could be assigned. The TCRdist pipeline was used in a later analysis to assign CDR3 sequences and most-parsimonious VDJ recombination scenarios. A later analysis defined each TCR beta chain by its CDR3 amino acid sequence plus V-gene family, and excluded reads lacking a unique V-gene family. To address suspected cross-contamination and a sequencing artifact, a later analysis removed 592 highly shared, low-generation-probability nucleotide sequences. In a later analysis, a clonal expansion index was calculated for each public chain from normalized within-repertoire ranks of inferred template counts. In a later analysis, generation probabilities were computed using a VDJ recombination model fitted to out-of-frame rearrangements, and the results were checked against IGoR. In a later analysis, hypergeometric tests were used to score TCR-TCR, TCR-HLA and TCR-CMV co-occurrence, with a repertoire-size bias correction applied to TCR pairs. In a later analysis, false discovery rates were estimated by permuting HLA or CMV assignments 20 times. In a later analysis, co-occurring TCRs were grouped with DBSCAN, and TCRdist sequence similarity was added when clustering was performed within HLA-allele-positive subsets. For co-occurrence clustering, repertoires with fewer than 30,000 or more than 120,000 public chains were excluded, along with roughly 5 repertoires with anomalous nucleotide sharing. The source is immuneACCESS, and TCRdb retained only in-frame sequences with V and J called. Part of the clones is not carried over; for the studies checked, unresolved V genes explain less than half of this, and the remainder is unexplained. The V and J calls and clone size come from that table; D and trimming were worked out from the DNA. Here the sample has 110,000 or so clones; roughly 70% occur a single time. The ten largest clonotypes hold around 4.2% of the sample.

Note on this clone: The antigen this receptor binds is unknown. Per-base qualities were not stored, and no clone one base away is much larger.

Recombination linked TRBV7-6 to TRBJ2-2, and 9 junctional nucleotides match TRBD2. The sequence derives from a woman aged 40 to 50 in good health and CMV-seropositive. Sequencing was carried out using PBMCs. The CDR3 loop reads CASSLGLAANTGELFF. The sequenced DNA: TGTGCCAGCAGCTTAGGACTAGCGGCGAACACCGGGGAGCTGTTTTTT.